These 16 T cell receptor beta chains originate from one sample sequenced in a study of memory CD4+ T cells and cytomegalovirus serostatus (dated by TCRdb to the late 2010s). A FACSAria II was used to sort memory CD4+ T cells, defined as single viable CD3+CD4+CD8-CD45RO+ cells. To prepare the library, the immunoSEQ multiplex PCR assay was applied. Entries here come from immuneACCESS through TCRdb and include only in-frame sequences with V and J called. Some clones fail to appear in such tables; in the studies checked, an unresolved V gene covers under half of the shortfall, and the cause of the remainder is unknown. In this sample the table shows about 41,000 clones, about 82% of which occur a single time. The ten top clones hold around 6.6% of the sample. The source material was memory CD4+ T cells from blood. These receptors were collected from an adult in good health and CMV-seronegative.

V is TRBV11-1 and J is TRBJ1-1, with D maybe TRBD1 (5 bases). The ends were cut back, 3 bases at V and 6 bases at J, with 11 bases in the middle. The CDR3 extends over 13 amino acids. Germline V gene sequence: CDR1 SGHAT, CDR2 FQDESV (reference sequence). This CDR3 is CASSFDRRSEAFF. The CDR3 coding sequence is TGTGCCAGCAGCTTTGACAGACGCTCTGAAGCTTTCTTT.

V and J are TRBV10-3 and TRBJ2-2, with 8 nucleotides matching TRBD2. The CDR3 consists of 15 residues. Trimming at V came to 8 bases and at J to 5 bases, leaving 10 bases not matched to a gene. The V gene's germline CDR1 is ENHRY and CDR2 SYGVKD. DNA for the CDR3: TGTGCCATCCCAACGGGGGGGAGTGCGACCGGGGAGCTGTTTTTT. It is translated as CAIPTGGSATGELFF.

The V and J genes are TRBV2 and TRBJ1-1; D is unresolved. From germline, CDR1 is SNHLY and CDR2 FYNNEI. V lost 2 bases, J lost 8 bases, and 3 bases lay in between. This CDR3 is built from 10 residues. The CDR3 region has the DNA TGTGCCAGCAGTGAATACGAAGCTTTCTTT. This sequence encodes CASSEYEAFF.

This clone was seen just once. The genes are TRBV5-1 and TRBJ2-5; TRBD2 aligns across 9 bases. The CDR3 covers 15 residues. Per germline, CDR1 SGHRS and CDR2 YFSETQ. V shed 0 bases, J shed 2 bases, and the junction held 2 bases outside the gene matches. The CDR3 sequence: CASSLGLAVQETQYF. The CDR3 bases are TGCGCCAGCAGCTTGGGACTAGCGGTACAAGAGACCCAGTACTTC. Full variable domain (remainder filled in from reference TRBV5-1 and TRBJ2-5): KAGVTQTPRYLIKTRGQQVTLSCSPISGHRSVSWYQQTPGQGLQFLFEYFSETQRNKGNFPGRFSGRQFSNSRSEMNVSTLELGDSALYLCASSLGLAVQETQYFGPGTRLLVL.

The rearrangement joins TRBV11-2 to TRBJ1-2; TRBD1 is a possible D gene (5 bases). The CDR3 is 15 amino acids. Germline V CDR1 and CDR2: SGHAT, FQNNGV. Deletions cut 1 base from V and 7 bases from J, with 16 bases between. CDR3 sequence reads: CASSLGMRGLSGYTF. For the CDR3, the DNA is TGTGCCAGCAGCTTAGGGATGAGGGGCCTGAGTGGCTACACCTTC.

This clone was counted only a few times. V usage is TRBV18 and J usage is TRBJ1-4; D not resolved. Trimming removed 3 bases at V and 4 bases at J, with 9 bases between. CDR1 is KGHSH and CDR2 is LQKENI in the germline V gene. This CDR3 spans 14 amino acids. Here the CDR3 reads CASSPDGLNEKLFF. DNA of the CDR3: TGTGCCAGCTCACCGGACGGACTTAATGAAAAACTGTTTTTT. The whole variable domain, remainder taken from reference TRBV18 and TRBJ1-4, is NAGVMQNPRHLVRRRGQEARLRCSPMKGHSHVYWYRQLPEEGLKFMVYLQKENIIDESGMPKERFSAEFPKEGPSILRIQQVVRGDSAAYFCASSPDGLNEKLFFGSGTQLSVL.

The genes are TRBV9 and TRBJ2-3; D gene uncertain. The length of the CDR3 is 15 residues. V lost 2 bases and J 0 bases, leaving 10 bases between the germline ends. CDR1 SGDLS and CDR2 YYNGEE come from the germline V gene. The CDR3 bases are TGTGCCAGCAGCGTGGACGGCCGGAGCACAGATACGCAGTATTTT. It encodes CASSVDGRSTDTQYF.

This clone was seen a handful of times. The rearrangement uses TRBV5-6 and TRBJ2-7, with a weak D call TRBD2 (5 bases). CDR3 length equals 15 residues. Germline loops: CDR1 SGHDT, CDR2 YYEEEE. V dropped 2 bases and J dropped 6 bases, with 18 bases sitting between them. CDR3 sequence reads: CASSFIGGRLGEQYF. CDR3 sequence (DNA): TGTGCCAGCAGCTTCATAGGAGGAAGACTTGGCGAGCAGTACTTC.

The genes are TRBV2 and TRBJ2-6, with 9 bases identical to TRBD1. This CDR3 region has 17 residues. CDR1 and CDR2 from the germline V gene are SNHLY and FYNNEI. Germline trimming cut 5 bases from V and 0 bases from J; bases unmatched to any gene: 5. CDR3 coding DNA: TGTGCCAGCAGTACCGGGACAGGGAGCTCTGGGGCCAACGTCCTGACTTTC. Amino acids: CASSTGTGSSGANVLTF.

J is TRBJ2-1 and V is TRBV28; no clear D. The V gene lost 4 bases and the J gene lost 6 bases, with 13 bases spanning the gap. The CDR3 covers 14 residues. Germline-derived CDR1 and CDR2 are MDHEN and SYDVKM. This CDR3 is CASSSLTELNEQFF. DNA for the CDR3: TGTGCCAGCAGTTCATTGACGGAGCTCAATGAGCAGTTCTTC.

Worth noting for this clone: The same CDR3 arises from other DNA sequences in this sample as well. This chain links TRBV6-5 with TRBJ2-7, with TRBD2 matching 8 bases. CDR1 and CDR2 from the germline V gene are MNHEY and SVGAGI. V gave up 2 bases and J gave up 4 bases; unmatched junction bases: 1. This CDR3 is 13 amino acids long. CDR3 residues: CASSYREGYEQYF. For the CDR3, the DNA is TGTGCCAGCAGTTACCGGGAGGGGTACGAGCAGTACTTC.

The chain couples TRBV19 to TRBJ1-2; D is unresolved. Trimming pared 4 bases from V and 4 bases from J, leaving 22 bases between. Looked up from germline, CDR1 is LNHDA and CDR2 is SQIVND (reference sequence). The CDR3 is made up of 17 amino acids. The CDR3 here is CASSTIPRAWHSYGYTF. CDR3 DNA sequence: TGTGCCAGTAGTACCATCCCTAGGGCCTGGCACAGCTATGGCTACACCTTC. The full variable domain, its missing parts supplied by reference TRBV19 and TRBJ1-2, is DGGITQSPKYLFRKEGQNVTLSCEQNLNHDAMYWYRQDPGQGLRLIYYSQIVNDFQKGDIAEGYSVSREKKESFPLTVTSAQKNPTAFYLCASSTIPRAWHSYGYTFGSGTRLTVV.

The rearrangement joins TRBV28 to TRBJ1-4; D not resolved. V lost 5 bases, J lost 0 bases, and 7 bases lay in between. The CDR3 sequence is 14 residues long. Looked up from germline, CDR1 is MDHEN and CDR2 is SYDVKM. CDR3 sequence reads: CASSPRATNEKLFF. DNA for the CDR3: TGTGCCAGCAGTCCCCGCGCAACTAATGAAAAACTGTTTTTT.

The genes are TRBV2 and TRBJ2-7, with D possibly matching TRBD1 (6 bases). Trimming removed 7 bases from V and 2 bases from J, with 15 bases in between. The CDR3 extends over 14 amino acids. Germline CDR1 reads SNHLY; CDR2 reads FYNNEI. CDR3 in amino acids: CASMLLDRPYEQYF. CDR3 in DNA: TGTGCCAGCATGCTCTTAGACAGGCCCTACGAGCAGTACTTC.

The chain recombines TRBV6-5 with TRBJ2-5; possible D gene TRBD1, 5 bases. Per germline, CDR1 MNHEY and CDR2 SVGAGI. The V end lost 5 bases, the J end lost 5 bases, and 12 bases lay between the germline ends. The CDR3 has 13 residues. The CDR3 nucleotides are TGTGCCAGCAGTAGGGGTTCGACCGAGACCCAGTACTTC. Its protein is CASSRGSTETQYF.

The rearrangement links TRBV6-1 to TRBJ2-5; D perhaps matches TRBD2 (5 bases). With 4 bases removed from V and 4 bases from J, the gap between germline ends came to 7 bases. The CDR3 is 12 amino acids. Per germline, CDR1 MNHNS and CDR2 SASEGT. The CDR3 DNA reads as TGTGCCAGCAGTGCAGGAGGAGAGACCCAGTACTTC. Protein product: CASSAGGETQYF.